This T cell receptor beta chain was recovered during a study of human CD4 T cells and Enterobacteriaceae. Looking at the study overall: Stimuli were heat-inactivated E. coli, K. pneumoniae, E. aerogenes, S. flexneri, S. sonnei, S. typhimurium, S. aureus.

Detection sensitivity for CFSE-low antigen-reactive cultures was one cell in 40,000. Clones were sequenced by immunoSEQ multiplex PCR, and TCRdb holds only the in-frame ones, with some missing. The sample has over a thousand clones; roughly half are singletons. The V and J ends lost 3 bases and 5 bases, in that order; junction bases with no gene match: 8. This CDR3 has 15 residues. CDR1 is MDHEN, CDR2 SYDVKM, per germline. FACS sorting after about 6-7 days collected CFSE-low CD25+ ICOS+ proliferating activated T cells. At a 2:1 ratio, CFSE-labeled memory CD4+ T cells were cultured with irradiated autologous monocytes pulsed with antigen. All CD4+ cells other than CD45RA+CCR7+CD95- naive cells were sorted as memory, over 98% pure. CD4 and CD14 magnetic microbeads positively selected total CD4+ T cells and monocytes.

This receptor was taken from a human donor in good health. The chain joins TRBV28 to TRBJ1-2, with 8 bases aligning to TRBD1. Sample: bacteria-reactive CD4+ T cells grown in culture. The subset denotes: CFSE-low proliferating memory CD4 T cells sorted after in vitro stimulation with a heat-inactivated bacterium or M. tuberculosis lysate. For the CDR3, the DNA is TGTGCCAGCAGTTTGTCCGGACAGGGCGGGTATGGCTACACCTTC. This translates into CASSLSGQGGYGYTF.